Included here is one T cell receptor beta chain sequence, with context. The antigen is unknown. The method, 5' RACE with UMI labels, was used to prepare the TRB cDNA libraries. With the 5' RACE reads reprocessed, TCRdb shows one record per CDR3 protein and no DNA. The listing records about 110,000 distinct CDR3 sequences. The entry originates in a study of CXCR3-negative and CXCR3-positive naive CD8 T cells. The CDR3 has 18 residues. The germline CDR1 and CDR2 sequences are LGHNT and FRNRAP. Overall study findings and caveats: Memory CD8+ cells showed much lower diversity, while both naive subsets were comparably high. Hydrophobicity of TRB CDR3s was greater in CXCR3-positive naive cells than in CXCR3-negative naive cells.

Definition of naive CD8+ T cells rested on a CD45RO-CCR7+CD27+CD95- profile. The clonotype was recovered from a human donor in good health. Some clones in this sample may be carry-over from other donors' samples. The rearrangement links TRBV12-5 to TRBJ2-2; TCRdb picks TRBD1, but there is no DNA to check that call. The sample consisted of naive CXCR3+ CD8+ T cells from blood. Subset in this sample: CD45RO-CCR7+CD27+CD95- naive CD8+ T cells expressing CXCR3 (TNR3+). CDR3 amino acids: CASGFTIPRAGDPGELFF.